This T cell receptor (beta chain) was captured in a study of T cells expressing NK-cell markers. TCRdb re-called the 5' RACE reads; one entry per CDR3 protein, DNA not given. The listing contains about 260,000 distinct CDR3 sequences. The germline CDR1 and CDR2 sequences are LGHNA and YSLEER. The CDR3 consists of 14 residues. The chain uses TRBV4-3 and TRBJ1-2; TCRdb's assignment of TRBD1 cannot be checked, as there is no DNA. This sequence was found in a woman between 18 and 69 years old in good health. The sequenced sample was blood T cells: a sorted CD56 or NKG2C T cell subset, CD4+ or CD8+ T cells, or bulk PBMC T cells (not recorded which). The CDR3 protein is CASSQDRPRDGYTF.